The present entry profiles one T cell receptor beta chain with its context. The data are from a study of blood T cell repertoires in COVID-19. Study in general: Samples taken during acute and convalescent COVID-19 were collected in the United States, Italy and Spain.

Participants, about 18 to 89 years old, spanned about two dozen US areas. Participants reported their clinical history, and cohort assignment relied on those reports. V lost 4 bases to trimming and J lost 6 bases; unmatched junction nucleotides: 4. CDR3 length: 13 amino acids. Germline V gene sequence: CDR1 SGHDT, CDR2 YYEEEE. As originally analysed: By means of reference gene primer amplification, nucleated cell counts were estimated. This table comes from immunoSEQ multiplex PCR, and its TCRdb copy is limited to in-frame clones, with some not included. The V and J calls and the clone size are those of that table, but D and trimming were determined from the DNA. The sample has roughly 520,000 clones, 70% to 90% seen once.

V gene TRBV5-6 combines with J gene TRBJ2-1, with 7 bases fitting TRBD2. Sequencing used PBMCs or T cells enriched from blood (not recorded which). This clonotype originated in a woman aged 35 to 49 who had recovered from COVID-19. The CDR3 region has the DNA TGTGCCAGCAGCCACGGGACTATCAATGAGCAGTTCTTC. Translated, it gives CASSHGTINEQFF.